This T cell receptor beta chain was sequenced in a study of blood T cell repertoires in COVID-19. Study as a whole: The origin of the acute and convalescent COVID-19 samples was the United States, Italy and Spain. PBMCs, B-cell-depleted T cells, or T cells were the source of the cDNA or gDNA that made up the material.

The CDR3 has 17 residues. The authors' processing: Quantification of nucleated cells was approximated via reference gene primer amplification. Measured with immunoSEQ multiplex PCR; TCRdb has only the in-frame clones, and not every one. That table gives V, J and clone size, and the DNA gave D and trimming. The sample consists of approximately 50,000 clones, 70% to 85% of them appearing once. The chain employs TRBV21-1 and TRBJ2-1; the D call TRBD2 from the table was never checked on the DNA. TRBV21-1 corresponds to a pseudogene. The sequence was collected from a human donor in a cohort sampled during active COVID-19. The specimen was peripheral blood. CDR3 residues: CASTLPLSGRSYNEQFF. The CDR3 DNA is TGTGCCAGCACCCTTCCCCTTAGCGGGAGATCCTACAATGAGCAGTTCTTC.